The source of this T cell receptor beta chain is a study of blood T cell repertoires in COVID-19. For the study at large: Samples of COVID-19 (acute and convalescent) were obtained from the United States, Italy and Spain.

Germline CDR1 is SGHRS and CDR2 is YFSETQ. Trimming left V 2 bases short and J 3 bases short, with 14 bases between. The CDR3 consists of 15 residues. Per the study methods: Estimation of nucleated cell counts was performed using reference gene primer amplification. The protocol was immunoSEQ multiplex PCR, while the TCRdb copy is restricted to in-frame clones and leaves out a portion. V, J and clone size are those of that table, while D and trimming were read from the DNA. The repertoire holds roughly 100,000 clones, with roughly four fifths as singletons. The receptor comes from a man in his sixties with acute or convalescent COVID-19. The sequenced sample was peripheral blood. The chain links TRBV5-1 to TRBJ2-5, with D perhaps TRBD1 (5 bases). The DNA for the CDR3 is TGCGCCAGCAGCTTCGACAGCATAGTAGAAGAGACCCAGTACTTC. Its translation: CASSFDSIVEETQYF. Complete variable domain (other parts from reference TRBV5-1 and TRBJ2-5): KAGVTQTPRYLIKTRGQQVTLSCSPISGHRSVSWYQQTPGQGLQFLFEYFSETQRNKGNFPGRFSGRQFSNSRSEMNVSTLELGDSALYLCASSFDSIVEETQYFGPGTRLLVL.